The clone carrying this T cell receptor (beta chain) was detected many times. Its antigen is as yet unknown. The data originate from a study of early T cells in non-severe SARS-CoV-2 infection. Study-wide points: Missing private and CD4 specificities, VDJdb matching favored anti-spike CD8 responses.

As part of library construction, unique molecular identifiers were attached to individual cDNA molecules. TCRdb analysed the 5' RACE reads with MiXCR anew, one entry per CDR3 protein. Of tens of thousands of distinct CDR3 sequences listed, roughly an eighth are singletons. The ends were cut back, 3 bases at V and 6 bases at J, with 24 bases in the middle. The germline V gene encodes CDR1 MNHEY and CDR2 SVGEGT. The CDR3 covers 17 residues. Specimen: whole blood. The TCR was taken from an adult who was a healthcare worker with PCR-confirmed SARS-CoV-2 infection or an uninfected control (not recorded which). This chain links TRBV6-2 or TRBV6-3 with TRBJ2-7; D remains unclear. CDR3 bases: TGTGCCAGCAGTTATGAAGCCATCGACGCGTTCAACCCCGAGCAGTACTTC. Amino acid sequence: CASSYEAIDAFNPEQYF.